This T cell receptor (beta chain) was retrieved from a study of immune heterogeneity within non-small cell lung tumors. At the level of the study: There was 1 tumor not otherwise specified, along with some 11 non-squamous carcinomas and a few squamous cell carcinomas.

This clonotype was detected a few times. The antigen remains unidentified. Bulk tumor genomic DNA, approximately 560 ng per sample, was the template. Surgical sampling yielded several biopsies per primary tumor (spaced far apart). Patients had untreated, newly diagnosed non-small cell lung cancer and underwent curative surgery. This CDR3 contains 16 residues. V was cut by 2 bases and J by 4 bases, with 14 bases left in between. A multiplex PCR containing 32 V primers and 13 J primers was used to amplify TCR beta CDR3. TCRdb reprocessed the multiplex PCR reads via MiXCR and lists one record per CDR3 protein. The table includes about 3,400 distinct CDR3 sequences, approximately 35% detected once. Study-level points and caveats: Identical dominant CDR3 beta clonotypes were found recurring across a patient's tumor sites, along with site-unique high-frequency clones. Different patients shared few of their high-frequency T-cell receptor beta clonotypes.

The TCR was taken from a man between 65 and 79 years old with non-small cell lung cancer. The rearrangement links TRBV12-3 or TRBV12-4 to TRBJ2-2; a possible D gene is TRBD2 (5 bases). Material: lung tumor tissue. CDR3 residues: CASSLMAGGFTGELFF. CDR3 DNA sequence: TGTGCCAGCAGTTTAATGGCAGGCGGGTTCACCGGGGAGCTGTTTTTT.